The rows below give T cell receptor beta chains drawn from one sample of a study of cytomegalovirus exposure and HLA in healthy donors. Measured with immunoSEQ multiplex PCR; TCRdb has only the in-frame clones, and not every one. The sample yields roughly 180,000 clones, 75% to 80% seen once. Sequencing was performed on PBMCs. These receptor sequences come from a female donor in good health and CMV-seronegative. Each CDR3 is given with its conserved first and last residue. Fields, in order: V gene, clone size, D gene, J gene, CDR3 protein, CDR3 DNA. D genes are given only for firm matches. Clone size appears in some rows only: once, few, many, or a class for an expanded clone.

V: TRBV4-3
size: NA
D: TRBD2
J: TRBJ2-1
CDR3: CASSQETSGDNEQFF
DNA: TGCGCCAGCAGCCAAGAAACTAGCGGGGACAATGAGCAGTTCTTC

V: TRBV2
size: NA
D: NA
J: TRBJ2-3
CDR3: CASRDPTRTQYF
DNA: TGTGCCAGTCGCGATCCCACTCGTACGCAGTATTTT

V: TRBV30
size: NA
D: TRBD1
J: TRBJ2-4
CDR3: CAWSGQGSQYF
DNA: TGTGCCTGGTCCGGACAGGGCAGTCAGTACTTC

V: TRBV28
size: NA
D: TRBD2
J: TRBJ2-7
CDR3: CASSSPSRREDNEQYF
DNA: TGTGCCAGCAGTTCCCCCTCCCGGCGGGAGGATAACGAGCAGTACTTC

V: TRBV2
size: NA
D: TRBD1
J: TRBJ2-5
CDR3: CASGGQGRQETQYF
DNA: TGTGCCAGCGGGGGACAGGGGCGCCAAGAGACCCAGTACTTC

V: TRBV5-1
size: NA
D: TRBD2
J: TRBJ2-2
CDR3: CASSFLSGTNTGELFF
DNA: TGCGCCAGCAGCTTCCTTAGCGGGACAAACACCGGGGAGCTGTTTTTT

V: TRBV11-3
size: NA
D: TRBD2
J: TRBJ2-3
CDR3: CASSFRSAGVANTQYF
DNA: TGTGCCAGCAGCTTCCGATCAGCGGGGGTGGCGAATACGCAGTATTTT

V: TRBV28
size: NA
D: NA
J: TRBJ1-6
CDR3: CASSTDTENSPLHF
DNA: TGTGCCAGCAGCACCGACACTGAGAATTCACCCCTCCACTTT

V: TRBV18
size: NA
D: TRBD1
J: TRBJ2-2
CDR3: CASSPSSDRGLLTGELFF
DNA: TGTGCCAGCTCACCAAGCTCGGACAGGGGGCTTCTCACCGGGGAGCTGTTTTTT

V: TRBV5-5
size: once
D: NA
J: TRBJ2-5
CDR3: CASSLWRGQETQYF
DNA: TGTGCCAGCAGCTTGTGGAGGGGACAAGAGACCCAGTACTTC

V: TRBV7-8
size: NA
D: NA
J: TRBJ2-7
CDR3: CASSPLERSAEQYF
DNA: TGTGCCAGCAGCCCCCTTGAGAGGTCCGCCGAGCAGTACTTC

V: TRBV18
size: NA
D: NA
J: TRBJ1-3
CDR3: CASSYTGQFPSGNTIYF
DNA: TGTGCCAGCTCCTATACCGGACAGTTTCCCTCTGGAAACACCATATATTTT

V: TRBV9
size: NA
D: NA
J: TRBJ2-6
CDR3: CASSVRGRANVLTF
DNA: TGTGCCAGCAGCGTGAGAGGCCGGGCCAACGTCCTGACTTTC

V: TRBV7-9
size: few
D: NA
J: TRBJ2-7
CDR3: CSSSLWLHNSYEQYF
DNA: TGTTCCAGCAGCTTATGGTTACATAACTCCTACGAGCAGTACTTC

V: TRBV28
size: NA
D: TRBD2
J: TRBJ2-1
CDR3: CASSLRLGLAAGSRLDNEQFF
DNA: TGTGCCAGCAGTTTGCGGCTAGGACTAGCGGCCGGGAGCCGTCTCGACAATGAGCAGTTCTTC

V: TRBV9
size: NA
D: TRBD1
J: TRBJ2-7
CDR3: CASSPYRDRETSRQYF
DNA: TGTGCCAGCAGCCCCTACCGGGACAGGGAAACCAGTAGGCAGTACTTC

V: TRBV6-1
size: NA
D: TRBD1
J: TRBJ1-5
CDR3: CASRRDRGRQPQHF
DNA: TGTGCCAGCAGGCGTGACAGGGGGCGACAGCCCCAGCATTTT

V: TRBV19
size: NA
D: NA
J: TRBJ1-1
CDR3: CATDEGNTEAFF
DNA: TGTGCCACAGACGAGGGGAACACTGAAGCTTTCTTT

V: TRBV5-1
size: NA
D: NA
J: TRBJ2-2
CDR3: CASSLEGDTGELFF
DNA: TGCGCCAGCAGCTTGGAGGGAGACACCGGGGAGCTGTTTTTT

V: TRBV2
size: NA
D: TRBD2
J: TRBJ2-1
CDR3: CASMGLAGTGRIINEQFF
DNA: TGTGCCAGCATGGGACTAGCGGGCACGGGGCGTATTATAAATGAGCAGTTCTTC

V: TRBV2
size: NA
D: NA
J: TRBJ1-5
CDR3: CASSETRNQPQHF
DNA: TGTGCCAGCAGTGAAACCAGAAATCAGCCCCAGCATTTT

V: TRBV30
size: NA
D: TRBD1
J: TRBJ2-7
CDR3: CACRGSYEQYF
DNA: TGTGCCTGCAGGGGGTCCTACGAGCAGTACTTC

V: TRBV30
size: NA
D: TRBD1
J: TRBJ2-1
CDR3: CAWDRGFTEQFF
DNA: TGTGCCTGGGACAGGGGTTTTACTGAGCAGTTCTTC

V: TRBV12-5
size: NA
D: NA
J: TRBJ1-6
CDR3: CASASKSSYNSPLHF
DNA: TGTGCTAGTGCTTCCAAGAGCTCCTATAATTCACCCCTCCACTTT

V: TRBV5-1
size: NA
D: TRBD2
J: TRBJ2-7
CDR3: CASSLGISGLAYSYEQYF
DNA: TGCGCCAGCAGCTTGGGTATTTCGGGACTAGCATACTCCTACGAGCAGTACTTC

V: TRBV9
size: NA
D: NA
J: TRBJ1-3
CDR3: CASSVVATGPGNTIYF
DNA: TGTGCCAGCAGCGTAGTTGCCACAGGGCCTGGAAACACCATATATTTT

V: TRBV9
size: NA
D: TRBD1
J: TRBJ2-3
CDR3: CASSAYWTGTSTDTQYF
DNA: TGTGCCAGCAGCGCCTATTGGACAGGGACTAGCACAGATACGCAGTATTTT

V: TRBV5-4
size: NA
D: NA
J: TRBJ2-5
CDR3: CASSLRQQQETQYF
DNA: TGTGCCAGCAGCCTCAGACAGCAGCAAGAGACCCAGTACTTC

V: TRBV30
size: few
D: NA
J: TRBJ1-3
CDR3: CAWSDWIGGTGNTIYF
DNA: TGTGCCTGGAGTGACTGGATCGGGGGTACTGGAAACACCATATATTTT

V: TRBV7-9
size: few
D: TRBD1
J: TRBJ2-3
CDR3: CSSSFQGASGTDTQYF
DNA: TGTTCCAGCAGCTTTCAGGGGGCTTCGGGCACAGATACGCAGTATTTT

V: TRBV19
size: NA
D: TRBD1
J: TRBJ2-2
CDR3: CASRRQGAGDTGELFF
DNA: TGTGCCAGTAGACGTCAGGGGGCAGGGGACACCGGGGAGCTGTTTTTT